This T cell receptor beta chain was captured in a study of blood T cells in healthy people across ages. Primed by a sample-barcoded 5' primer and a J-beta primer mix, a second PCR proceeded for 7 to 11 cycles. The study obtained at least 3 million CDR3-containing paired-end reads from every sample. One entry per CDR3 protein results from TCRdb running MiXCR on the 5' RACE reads. This sample has around 780,000 distinct CDR3 sequences, with under 30% found just once. The sample holds a few counts of this clonotype. The same specimen was also included in a second study, on T cells of mothers and their children.

The receptor was isolated from a boy aged 10-17 years in good health. The sample comprised blood.

Here the CDR3 DNA reads TGTGCCAGTTACCCGGGGTCTGGTGAAGCTTTCTTT. Its protein is CASYPGSGEAFF. The chain is built from TRBV7-6 and TRBJ1-1; D call uncertain. V was cut by 9 bases and J by 7 bases, with 15 bases left in between. This CDR3 contains 12 residues. From germline, CDR1 is SGHVS and CDR2 FNYEAQ.